Each of the 31 T cell receptor beta chains below was sequenced from the same sample in a study of T cells after yellow fever vaccination. Each CDR3 protein is one row after TCRdb ran MiXCR on the 5' RACE reads. This table holds tens of thousands of distinct CDR3 sequences, roughly 4.5% found once. Sequenced here: CD8+ T cells sorted from PBMCs, sampled 5 days after the yellow fever booster vaccination. The source is a man in his thirties or forties who received the YFV17D yellow fever vaccine.

There are many counts of this clonotype. Here the CDR3 DNA reads TGCAGCGTTGATGGGTTGGAGTATCGAAATGAGCAGTTCTTC. It translates to CSVDGLEYRNEQFF. The chain is built from TRBV29-1 and TRBJ2-1, with D hard to call. V was cut by 3 bases and J by 7 bases, with 16 bases left in between. This CDR3 is 14 amino acids long. Germline V gene lookup returns CDR1 SQVTM and CDR2 ANQGSEA.

Of note for this clonotype: This may be a read error, as it is one base from a much larger clone. The chain carries TRBV24-1 and TRBJ1-2; D gene unclear. CDR1 KGHDR and CDR2 SFDVKD come from the germline V gene. This CDR3 region has 11 residues. Here the CDR3 reads CVTSDFEGYTF. CDR3 sequence (DNA): TGTGTCACCAGTGATTTTGAGGGCTACACCTTC.

This clonotype has ten or more counts. This chain links TRBV30 with TRBJ2-1; 8 bases align to TRBD2. V shed 5 bases and J 2 bases; nucleotides not matched to a gene: 5. The CDR3 runs to 14 residues. The germline V gene has CDR1 GTSNPN and CDR2 SVGIG (reference sequence). The CDR3 region has the DNA TGTGCCTGGGGAAGCGGGAGCACCTACAATGAGCAGTTCTTC. Its translation is CAWGSGSTYNEQFF.

There are many counts of this clonotype. The chain carries TRBV6-4 and TRBJ2-1, with D maybe TRBD2 (6 bases). In germline, CDR1 is MRHNA, CDR2 SNTAGT. This CDR3 is 15 amino acids long. Trimming pared 0 bases from V and 0 bases from J, leaving 6 bases between. The CDR3 spells CASSDSAGSYNEQFF. Here the CDR3 DNA reads TGTGCCAGCAGTGACTCAGCGGGCTCCTACAATGAGCAGTTCTTC.

This clonotype was detected many times. The chain carries TRBV15 and TRBJ2-5; a possible D gene is TRBD2 (5 bases). Looked up from germline, CDR1 is LNHNV and CDR2 is YYDKDF (reference sequence). CDR3 size: 13 residues. V lost 0 bases and J lost 5, with 7 bases in between. The CDR3 protein is CATSRERGETQYF. The CDR3 DNA reads as TGTGCCACCAGCAGAGAAAGAGGGGAGACCCAGTACTTC.

This clonotype showed up many times. The chain couples TRBV6-2 or TRBV6-3 to TRBJ2-1; 10 bases match TRBD2. There are 15 residues in the CDR3. The V segment lost 4 bases and the J segment 9 bases; nucleotides outside the gene matches: 9. Germline CDR1 MNHEY, CDR2 SVGEGT. The CDR3 DNA follows: TGTGCCAGCAGTTCGACACTAGCGGGAATCGCTGAGCAGTTCTTC. It codes for CASSSTLAGIAEQFF.

This clonotype was observed many times. One junction end disagrees with the germline gene, perhaps due to a read error. The chain recombines TRBV27 with TRBJ2-3; 7 bases line up with TRBD2. The CDR3 loop spans 11 amino acids. Per germline, CDR1 MNHEY and CDR2 SMNVEV (reference sequence). The CDR3 is CASSLGGVPHF. CDR3 nucleotide sequence: TGTGCCAGCAGTTTAGGGGGGGTCCCTCATTTT.

There are many counts of this clonotype. One end of the junction does not line up with germline, which may come from a read error. J is TRBJ2-2 and V is TRBV7-7; 7 nucleotides match TRBD2. The CDR3 consists of 15 residues. Germline V CDR1 and CDR2: SSHAT, FNYEAQ (reference sequence). In DNA, the CDR3 is TGTGCTAGCAGCTCCATCGCGGGAGAGGCCGGGGAGCTGTTTTTT. Translating gives CASSSIAGEAGELFF.

The rearrangement joins TRBV9 to TRBJ2-3, with 13 bases lining up with TRBD2. The CDR3 is 19 residues long. The V gene end was trimmed by 0 bases and the J gene end by 0 bases; junction bases not matched to a gene: 7. Germline V gene lookup returns CDR1 SGDLS and CDR2 YYNGEE. The CDR3 region has the DNA TGTGCCAGCAGCGTAGCGCCGCAACTAGCGGGAGGGAGCACAGATACGCAGTATTTT. It codes for CASSVAPQLAGGSTDTQYF.

This clonotype was recorded at least ten times. This chain uses TRBV7-2 with TRBJ2-5, with 10 bases lining up with TRBD2. CDR1 is SGHTA, CDR2 FQGNSA, per germline. The CDR3 has 14 residues. V dropped 5 bases and J dropped 3; count of bases not matched to a gene: 3. The CDR3 reads CASSPLAGEETQYF. CDR3 in DNA: TGTGCCAGCAGCCCGCTAGCGGGAGAAGAGACCCAGTACTTC.

This clonotype was detected many times. The chain has TRBV7-9 and TRBJ2-3; TRBD2 is a possible D gene (6 bases). CDR1 is SEHNR, CDR2 FQNEAQ, per germline (reference sequence). V was trimmed by 4 bases and J by 5 bases, leaving 13 bases between them. The CDR3 is made up of 14 amino acids. CDR3 coding DNA: TGTGCCAGCAGCTCCATAGCGGAGGGAGATACGCAGTATTTT. It specifies CASSSIAEGDTQYF.

This clonotype was detected many times. The V and J genes are TRBV7-2 and TRBJ2-1, with 10 bases matching TRBD2. Unmatched junction bases numbered 8, after V lost 5 bases and J lost 4 bases. Germline V gene sequence: CDR1 SGHTA, CDR2 FQGNSA. The CDR3 covers 16 residues. In DNA form, the CDR3 reads TGTGCCAGCAGCGCCGTGCTAGCGGGGGTATACAATGAGCAGTTCTTC. This gives the protein CASSAVLAGVYNEQFF.

This clonotype was seen ten or more times. The CDR3 protein is CASSPPNSEETQYF. The CDR3 DNA reads as TGTGCCAGCAGCCCCCCGAACTCGGAAGAGACCCAGTACTTC. This chain links TRBV12-3 or TRBV12-4 with TRBJ2-5; D is unclear. V was trimmed by 6 bases and J by 3 bases, leaving 14 bases between them. The CDR3 has 14 residues.

Details on this clonotype: One junction end disagrees with the germline gene, perhaps due to a read error. V gene TRBV7-6 combines with J gene TRBJ2-1; D is ambiguous. The length of the CDR3 is 11 residues. Per germline, CDR1 SGHVS and CDR2 FNYEAQ. The CDR3 DNA reads TGTGCCAGCAGCCGGAACAATAAGCAGTTCTTC. Translated: CASSRNNKQFF.

This clonotype was recorded at least ten times. This chain connects TRBV25-1 to TRBJ2-5; the D is unclear. The CDR3 has 13 amino acids. The V gene's germline CDR1 is MGHDK and CDR2 SYGVNS. V gave up 1 base and J gave up 3 bases, with 6 bases separating them. The CDR3 bases are TGTGCCAGCAGTGAATTTGGTAAAGAGACCCAGTACTTC. It yields the protein CASSEFGKETQYF.

This clonotype was recorded at least ten times. This sequence joins TRBV20-1 and TRBJ1-1; D gene ambiguous. The ends were cut back, 0 bases at V and 6 bases at J, with 8 bases in the middle. The CDR3 is made up of 12 amino acids. In germline, CDR1 is DFQATT, CDR2 SNEGSKA (reference sequence). CDR3 sequence (DNA): TGCAGTGCTAGAGAGGAGAGCCCTGAAGCTTTCTTT. It translates to CSAREESPEAFF.

In this sample, this clonotype turned up many times. This sequence joins TRBV28 and TRBJ2-7; no clear D gene. Trimming removed 7 bases from V and 2 bases from J, with 15 bases in between. Germline-derived CDR1 and CDR2 are MDHEN and SYDVKM. CDR3 size: 14 residues. CDR3 amino acids: CASTRMGYTYEQYF. The CDR3, as DNA: TGTGCCAGCACCCGAATGGGGTATACCTACGAGCAGTACTTC.

This clonotype was observed many times. The chain has TRBV27 and TRBJ2-3; D not resolved. Per the germline V gene, CDR1 is MNHEY and CDR2 is SMNVEV (reference sequence). The CDR3 is 16 amino acids. The V and J ends lost 1 base and 4 bases respectively, with 15 bases between them. In nucleotides, the CDR3 is TGTGCCAGCAGTTTATTGGCCCCAGCTGGGCCAGATACGCAGTATTTT. It codes for CASSLLAPAGPDTQYF.

This clonotype was detected only a few times. The genes are TRBV20-1 and TRBJ2-1, with 7 positions matching TRBD2. Germline V gene data show CDR1 as DFQATT and CDR2 as SNEGSKA (reference sequence). V lost 1 base and J lost 3; bases outside the gene matches: 6. The CDR3 covers 15 residues. The CDR3 nucleotides are TGCAGTGCTAGAGGGAGAGCTAGCGGCTACAATGAGCAGTTCTTC. Protein product: CSARGRASGYNEQFF.

This clonotype came up many times. The chain employs TRBV7-2 and TRBJ2-7, with D hard to call. The germline CDR1 and CDR2 sequences are SGHTA and FQGNSA. The V end was cut by 5 bases, the J end by 2 bases, with 10 bases between. The CDR3 is made up of 13 amino acids. The CDR3 protein is CASSPAETYEQYF. The CDR3 region has the DNA TGTGCCAGCAGCCCGGCGGAGACCTACGAGCAGTACTTC.

This clonotype was counted at least ten times. The rearrangement uses TRBV4-3 and TRBJ2-4; D tentatively fits TRBD1 or TRBD2 (5 bases each). The CDR3 sequence is 14 residues long. Between the trimmed V and J ends, which lost 0 bases and 7 bases, there was a span of 10 bases. Germline CDR1 LGHNA, CDR2 YSLEER. The chain's CDR3 is CASSQDVEGNIQYF. DNA of the CDR3: TGCGCCAGCAGCCAAGATGTCGAGGGGAACATTCAGTACTTC.

Many counts were recorded for this clonotype. This chain joins TRBV27 and TRBJ2-1; D is undetermined. The V and J ends lost 7 bases and 0 bases respectively, with 13 bases between them. Germline-derived CDR1 and CDR2 are MNHEY and SMNVEV (reference sequence). The CDR3 is made up of 15 amino acids. The CDR3 here is CASKAAASSYNEQFF. The DNA of the CDR3 is TGTGCCAGCAAGGCGGCCGCGAGCTCCTACAATGAGCAGTTCTTC.

Many counts were recorded for this clonotype. V gene TRBV27 combines with J gene TRBJ2-3; 7 bases are a match to TRBD2. Looked up from germline, CDR1 is MNHEY and CDR2 is SMNVEV (reference sequence). This CDR3 is built from 12 residues. J gave up 4 bases and V 7 bases, and 2 bases lay outside the gene matches. The CDR3 DNA reads TGTGCCAGCAAGGCGGGAGCAGATACGCAGTATTTT. It specifies CASKAGADTQYF.

This clonotype was recorded many times. The chain carries TRBV5-4 and TRBJ2-3; no firm D call. V dropped 2 bases and J dropped 4 bases, with 8 bases sitting between them. Germline V gene data show CDR1 as SGHNT and CDR2 as YYREEE (reference sequence). CDR3 length: 13 residues. The CDR3 DNA is TGTGCCAGCAGCTTCTCAGGACCAGATACGCAGTATTTT. Translation gives CASSFSGPDTQYF.

This clonotype was recorded many times. The J gene is TRBJ2-7, the V gene TRBV7-8, with no clear D. Trimming took 1 base from V and 7 from J, leaving 8 bases between them. The CDR3 loop spans 12 amino acids. The V gene's germline CDR1 is SGHVS and CDR2 FQNEAQ. For the CDR3, the DNA is TGTGCCAGCAGCTTAGGGGCGTCAGAGCAGTACTTC. Its translation is CASSLGASEQYF.

This clonotype appeared many times. The chain is built from TRBV15 and TRBJ2-5; TRBD2 is a possible D gene (6 bases). Looked up from germline, CDR1 is LNHNV and CDR2 is YYDKDF (reference sequence). Trimming cost V 5 bases and J 3 bases, with 13 bases left between them. This CDR3 has 14 amino acids. CDR3 coding DNA: TGTGCCACCAGCCCAGGCAGGGAGGAAGAGACCCAGTACTTC. It encodes CATSPGREEETQYF.

This clonotype showed up many times. This sequence joins TRBV27 and TRBJ2-1; 7 positions agree with TRBD2. V dropped 4 bases and J dropped 5; count of bases not matched to a gene: 8. Looked up from germline, CDR1 is MNHEY and CDR2 is SMNVEV (reference sequence). The CDR3 totals 15 residues. CDR3 in DNA: TGTGCCAGCAGTTCGGAGCGGGACCTTAACAATGAGCAGTTCTTC. It is translated as CASSSERDLNNEQFF.

This clonotype was counted at least ten times. The chain employs TRBV28 and TRBJ2-5; TRBD2 agrees at 7 bases. The CDR3 is 19 residues long. Trimming cost V 7 bases and J 1 base; bases outside gene matches: 21. Per germline, CDR1 MDHEN and CDR2 SYDVKM. In DNA form, the CDR3 reads TGTGCCAGCACCGATCCGCGGCTTTCGGGGGGTACGATCCAAGAGACCCAGTACTTC. Residues: CASTDPRLSGGTIQETQYF.

This clonotype was detected ten times or more. This chain connects TRBV3-1 to TRBJ2-5; D gene ambiguous. The germline V gene encodes CDR1 LGHDT and CDR2 YNNKEL (reference sequence). This CDR3 is 15 amino acids long. With 1 base removed from V and 2 bases from J, the gap between germline ends came to 11 bases. CDR3 DNA sequence: TGTGCCAGCAGCCAAGGAAGTTTTTCGCAAGAGACCCAGTACTTC. Translation: CASSQGSFSQETQYF.

This clonotype showed up many times. This rearrangement joins TRBV20-1 to TRBJ2-1, with unresolved D. The germline gives CDR1 DFQATT, CDR2 SNEGSKA (reference sequence). Trimming took 5 bases from V and 4 from J, leaving 12 bases between them. The CDR3 contains 13 residues. CDR3 bases: TGCAGTGCTCTAAAATTGGGGTACAATGAGCAGTTCTTC. Translation: CSALKLGYNEQFF.

This clonotype was picked up many times. The chain employs TRBV12-3 or TRBV12-4 and TRBJ2-5, with TRBD1 matching 9 bases. This CDR3 comprises 15 residues. Losses at the gene ends were 6 bases for V and 4 bases for J; bases not matched to a gene: 9. The CDR3, as DNA: TGTGCCAGCAGCCCCGGGACAGGGCCTCCAGAGACCCAGTACTTC. Translating gives CASSPGTGPPETQYF.